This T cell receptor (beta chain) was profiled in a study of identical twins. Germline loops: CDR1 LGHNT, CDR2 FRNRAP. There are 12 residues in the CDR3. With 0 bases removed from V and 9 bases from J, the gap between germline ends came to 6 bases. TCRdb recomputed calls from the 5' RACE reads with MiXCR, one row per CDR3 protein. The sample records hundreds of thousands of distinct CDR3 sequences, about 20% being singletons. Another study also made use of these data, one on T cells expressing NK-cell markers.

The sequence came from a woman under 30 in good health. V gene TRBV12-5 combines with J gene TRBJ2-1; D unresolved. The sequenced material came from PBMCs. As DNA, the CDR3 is TGTGCTAGTGGTTTGGTAATGGCTGAGCAGTTCTTC. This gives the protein CASGLVMAEQFF.